Each of the 21 T cell receptor beta chains below was sequenced from the same sample in a study of T cell responses to AZD1222 COVID-19 vaccine. Generated by immunoSEQ multiplex PCR, the TCRdb table keeps only in-frame clones and is missing some. Of around 58,000 clones listed, roughly 90% are singletons. The sequenced sample was peripheral blood, obtained 28 days after the second AZD1222 dose. The receptor source for this set is an adult who received the AZD1222 COVID-19 vaccine.

The V call is TRBV14, the J call TRBJ2-7, with D possibly called TRBD1 or TRBD2 (5 bases each). The CDR3 has 19 residues. Trimming pared 1 base from V and 0 bases from J, leaving 22 bases between. CDR1 and CDR2 from the germline V gene are SGHDN and FVKESK. The CDR3 DNA follows: TGTGCCAGCAGCCAAGGGATCGGGACGGCGACATCGACCTCCTACGAGCAGTACTTC. The encoded protein is CASSQGIGTATSTSYEQYF.

The chain links TRBV28 to TRBJ2-7; tentatively, D is TRBD1 or TRBD2 (5 bases each). CDR3 length: 14 amino acids. Trimming took 5 bases from V and 0 from J, leaving 11 bases between them. Germline V lookup: CDR1 MDHEN, CDR2 SYDVKM. CDR3 sequence: CASSGPGRSYEQYF. The CDR3 bases are TGTGCCAGCAGTGGGCCGGGACGCTCCTACGAGCAGTACTTC. Full variable domain (remainder filled in from reference TRBV28 and TRBJ2-7): DVKVTQSSRYLVKRTGEKVFLECVQDMDHENMFWYRQDPGLGLRLIYFSYDVKMKEKGDIPEGYSVSREKKERFSLILESASTNQTSMYLCASSGPGRSYEQYFGPGTRLTVT.

This clone is medium-sized in the sample. CDR3 region: CASTLRTNEQFF. The CDR3 DNA reads TGTGCCAGCACACTGCGGACCAATGAGCAGTTCTTC. V and J are TRBV12-3 or TRBV12-4 and TRBJ2-1; D is undetermined. The CDR3 has 12 amino acids. V lost 7 bases, J lost 6 bases, and 10 bases lay in between.

V gene TRBV10-3 combines with J gene TRBJ2-2, with TRBD2 identical over 10 bases. Per the germline V gene, CDR1 is ENHRY and CDR2 is SYGVKD. After removal of 3 bases from V and 0 bases from J, the junction contained 4 bases not matched to a gene. CDR3 length equals 17 residues. CDR3 nucleotide sequence: TGTGCCATCAGTGACGGACTAGCGGACGCGAACACCGGGGAGCTGTTTTTT. This codes for CAISDGLADANTGELFF.

The gene calls are TRBV30 and TRBJ1-5; 8 nucleotides agree with TRBD1. Germline V lookup: CDR1 GTSNPN, CDR2 SVGIG (reference sequence). The V segment lost 2 bases and the J segment 6 bases; nucleotides outside the gene matches: 6. The CDR3 extends over 14 amino acids. The CDR3 coding sequence is TGTGCCTGGAGTACCGACAGGGGCGGTCAGCCCCAGCATTTT. It encodes CAWSTDRGGQPQHF.

The chain employs TRBV24-1 and TRBJ2-1; 11 nucleotides match TRBD2. Germline CDR1 reads KGHDR; CDR2 reads SFDVKD. This CDR3 region has 16 residues. Trimming took 2 bases from V and 6 from J; bases not matched to a gene: 5. CDR3 bases: TGTGCCACCAGTGATTCCGCGGGACTAGCGGCCAATGAGCAGTTCTTC. It codes for CATSDSAGLAANEQFF.

V and J are TRBV30 and TRBJ1-4; D is uncertain. This CDR3 is built from 11 residues. Trimming stripped 0 bases from V and 6 bases from J, with 2 bases between. CDR1 is GTSNPN, CDR2 SVGIG, per germline (reference sequence). CDR3 protein: CAWSVYEKLFF. The CDR3, as DNA: TGTGCCTGGAGTGTCTATGAAAAACTGTTTTTT.

This chain uses TRBV5-4 with TRBJ1-1; TRBD1 matches 9 bases. V was clipped by 4 bases and J by 8 bases; unmatched bases: 9. CDR1 and CDR2 (germline): SGHNT, YYREEE (reference sequence). This CDR3 comprises 14 residues. CDR3 bases: TGTGCCAGCAGCCTCACGGGACAGGGAGGAGAAGCTTTCTTT. It codes for CASSLTGQGGEAFF.

This clone was found a few times. This chain uses TRBV18 with TRBJ2-1; perhaps TRBD2 as D (6 bases). V was trimmed by 3 bases and J by 3 bases, leaving 12 bases between them. The CDR3 has 15 residues. Looked up from germline, CDR1 is KGHSH and CDR2 is LQKENI. As DNA, the CDR3 is TGTGCCAGCTCACCGGAGGGACTGAGCTACAATGAGCAGTTCTTC. Translation: CASSPEGLSYNEQFF. The full variable domain, in which reference TRBV18 and TRBJ2-1 provide the parts outside the CDR3, is NAGVMQNPRHLVRRRGQEARLRCSPMKGHSHVYWYRQLPEEGLKFMVYLQKENIIDESGMPKERFSAEFPKEGPSILRIQQVVRGDSAAYFCASSPEGLSYNEQFFGPGTRLTVL.

The CDR3 loop reads CASSYLQVNQPQHF. The CDR3 nucleotides read TGTGCCAGCAGTTACCTCCAGGTGAATCAGCCCCAGCATTTT. J is TRBJ1-5 and V is TRBV6-2 or TRBV6-3, with D uncertain. CDR3 length: 14 amino acids. Trimming left V 2 bases short and J 4 bases short, with 9 bases between. CDR1 and CDR2 from the germline V gene are MNHEY and SVGEGT.

This clone was detected a few times. The gene calls are TRBV11-1 and TRBJ2-5; a possible D gene is TRBD1 (5 bases). V lost 5 bases, J lost 7 bases, and 11 bases lay in between. CDR1 and CDR2 (germline): SGHAT, FQDESV (reference sequence). There are 12 residues in the CDR3. The CDR3 sequence is CASSPQGRTQYF. The CDR3, as DNA: TGTGCCAGCAGCCCCCAGGGCCGGACCCAGTACTTC.

The chain has TRBV29-1 and TRBJ1-1; tentatively, D is TRBD1 (5 bases). The V gene lost 7 bases and the J gene lost 0 bases, with 9 bases spanning the gap. Germline V gene sequence: CDR1 SQVTM, CDR2 ANQGSEA. The CDR3 has 12 residues. The CDR3 region has the DNA TGCAGCGCTGCAGGGCTGAACACTGAAGCTTTCTTT. Its protein is CSAAGLNTEAFF.

This sequence joins TRBV12-3 or TRBV12-4 and TRBJ1-1; D gene ambiguous. The CDR3 runs 11 residues. V lost 6 bases and J lost 3, with 5 bases in between. The CDR3 coding sequence is TGTGCCAGCAGAATCGACACTGAAGCTTTCTTT. Encoded protein: CASRIDTEAFF.

The chain recombines TRBV5-4 with TRBJ2-1; 11 nucleotides line up with TRBD2. The CDR3 covers 15 residues. The V segment lost 4 bases and the J segment 5 bases; nucleotides outside the gene matches: 5. Looked up from germline, CDR1 is SGHNT and CDR2 is YYREEE (reference sequence). The CDR3, as DNA: TGTGCCAGCAGCGGCATAGCGGGAGGGGACAATGAGCAGTTCTTC. This encodes CASSGIAGGDNEQFF. The full variable domain, rest sourced from reference TRBV5-4 and TRBJ2-1, is ETGVTQSPTHLIKTRGQQVTLRCSSQSGHNTVSWYQQALGQGPQFIFQYYREEENGRGNFPPRFSGLQFPNYSSELNVNALELDDSALYLCASSGIAGGDNEQFFGPGTRLTVL.

The chain uses TRBV28 and TRBJ1-5; no reliable D call. The V gene's germline CDR1 is MDHEN and CDR2 SYDVKM. The CDR3 is 15 amino acids. V was pared by 7 bases and J by 4 bases, with 17 bases between. CDR3 in amino acids: CASTVLVGGNQPQHF. The CDR3, as DNA: TGTGCCAGCACTGTATTGGTGGGTGGGAATCAGCCCCAGCATTTT.

The gene calls are TRBV11-2 and TRBJ2-3, with D possibly being TRBD2 (6 bases). The germline CDR1 and CDR2 sequences are SGHAT and FQNNGV. This CDR3 is 14 amino acids long. Trimming took 2 bases from V and 4 from J, leaving 10 bases between them. As DNA, the CDR3 is TGTGCCAGCAGCTTACCGGGAGCACCAGATACGCAGTATTTT. Amino acids: CASSLPGAPDTQYF.

The genes are TRBV19 and TRBJ2-2; possible D gene TRBD1, 5 bases. Trimming left V 7 bases short and J 5 bases short, with 11 bases between. Germline V CDR1 and CDR2: LNHDA, SQIVND (reference sequence). This CDR3 comprises 13 residues. The CDR3 region is CASKGYGTGELFF. CDR3 DNA: TGTGCCAGTAAGGGGTATGGGACCGGGGAGCTGTTTTTT.

The chain is built from TRBV11-2 and TRBJ2-2; TRBD1 aligns across 9 bases. Losses at the gene ends were 4 bases for V and 2 bases for J; bases not matched to a gene: 11. Germline CDR1 and CDR2: SGHAT and FQNNGV. The CDR3 totals 18 residues. In nucleotides, the CDR3 is TGTGCCAGCAGCTCTTTCCGGGACAGGGTTTTAAACACCGGGGAGCTGTTTTTT. Residues: CASSSFRDRVLNTGELFF.

The chain combines TRBV24-1 with TRBJ1-5; D possibly corresponds to TRBD1 (6 bases). Trimming cost V 3 bases and J 9 bases, with 20 bases left between them. Germline V gene data show CDR1 as KGHDR and CDR2 as SFDVKD. This CDR3 is built from 16 residues. The DNA for the CDR3 is TGTGCCACCAGTGATCCCCGTTCGGGGGGCCAGGGGCCCCAGCATTTT. Amino acids: CATSDPRSGGQGPQHF.

V and J are TRBV27 and TRBJ2-1; 7 bases line up with TRBD2. Losses at the gene ends were 0 bases for V and 9 bases for J; bases not matched to a gene: 2. The CDR3 consists of 13 residues. Germline-derived CDR1 and CDR2 are MNHEY and SMNVEV (reference sequence). In DNA, the CDR3 is TGTGCCAGCAGTTTATCGTGGGAGGGTGAGCAGTTCTTC. It encodes CASSLSWEGEQFF.

This clone was counted a single time. V gene TRBV19 combines with J gene TRBJ1-5; TRBD1 matches 8 bases. The CDR3 extends over 14 amino acids. Germline lookup yields CDR1 LNHDA and CDR2 SQIVND (reference sequence). J gave up 2 bases and V 6 bases, and 3 bases lay outside the gene matches. The CDR3 DNA is TGTGCCAGTAGCCTACAGGGGGGCAATCAGCCCCAGCATTTT. Its translation is CASSLQGGNQPQHF.